The 30 T cell receptor beta chains below all came from one sample that was sequenced in a study of siplizumab effects on memory and regulatory T cells. Clones were sequenced by immunoSEQ multiplex PCR, and TCRdb holds only the in-frame ones, with some missing. The sample records 85,000 to 130,000 clones, approximately 93% being singletons. The sequenced sample consisted of Tregs sorted from blood. Source of these receptors: a human donor in good health.

The V call is TRBV25-1, the J call TRBJ2-3; perhaps TRBD1 as D (7 bases). Germline CDR1 MGHDK, CDR2 SYGVNS. V was pared by 0 bases and J by 1 base, with 8 bases between. The CDR3 totals 15 residues. The CDR3 reads CASSEYRGGTDTQYF. DNA of the CDR3: TGTGCCAGCAGTGAATACAGGGGGGGCACAGATACGCAGTATTTT.

The chain employs TRBV7-8 and TRBJ1-5; TRBD1 matches at 7 bases. V trimming: 1 base; J trimming: 8 bases; junction bases outside the gene matches: 2. Germline V lookup: CDR1 SGHVS, CDR2 FQNEAQ. This CDR3 spans 13 amino acids. The CDR3 coding sequence is TGTGCCAGCAGCTTAGGGGGACAGAAGCCCCAGCATTTT. The encoded protein is CASSLGGQKPQHF.

The chain combines TRBV2 with TRBJ2-2; D perhaps matches TRBD1 (5 bases). The V end lost 7 bases, the J end lost 6 bases, and 15 bases lay between the germline ends. Germline loops: CDR1 SNHLY, CDR2 FYNNEI. This CDR3 spans 14 amino acids. The CDR3 sequence is CASKDRRGPGELFF. CDR3 coding DNA: TGTGCCAGCAAGGATCGAAGGGGCCCCGGGGAGCTGTTTTTT. Supplemented by reference TRBV2 and TRBJ2-2, the full variable domain reads EPEVTQTPSHQVTQMGQEVILRCVPISNHLYFYWYRQILGQKVEFLVSFYNNEISEKSEIFDDQFSVERPDGSNFTLKIRSTKLEDSAMYFCASKDRRGPGELFFGEGSRLTVL.

The rearrangement links TRBV27 to TRBJ2-7, with a possible D match to TRBD1 (6 bases). Trimming removed 3 bases at V and 0 bases at J, with 9 bases between. Germline lookup yields CDR1 MNHEY and CDR2 SMNVEV (reference sequence). This CDR3 has 14 amino acids. CDR3 in DNA: TGTGCCAGCAGTTTCAACAGGGACTCCTACGAGCAGTACTTC. Encoded protein: CASSFNRDSYEQYF.

The V call is TRBV5-1, the J call TRBJ2-7; 7 bases line up with TRBD2. Trimming removed 4 bases from V and 0 bases from J; junction bases left unmatched: 10. This CDR3 spans 16 amino acids. Looked up from germline, CDR1 is SGHRS and CDR2 is YFSETQ. CDR3 coding DNA: TGCGCCAGCAGCCGACGACTAGCCGGGAGCTCCTACGAGCAGTACTTC. This sequence encodes CASSRRLAGSSYEQYF.

This clone was counted a single time. The sample holds other DNA sequences that translate to the same CDR3. The V and J genes are TRBV18 and TRBJ2-7; tentative D call: TRBD1 (6 bases). The CDR3 covers 13 residues. Germline V gives CDR1 KGHSH, CDR2 LQKENI. V lost 0 bases and J lost 6, with 9 bases in between. In nucleotides, the CDR3 is TGTGCCAGCTCACCACCGGGACAATTCGAGCAGTACTTC. Protein: CASSPPGQFEQYF.

The chain joins TRBV7-9 to TRBJ2-1; 7 nucleotides align to TRBD1. Germline V gene lookup returns CDR1 SEHNR and CDR2 FQNEAQ (reference sequence). The CDR3 covers 14 residues. After removal of 6 bases from V and 1 base from J, the junction contained 3 bases not matched to a gene. This CDR3 is CASRTGMSYNEQFF. The CDR3 nucleotides are TGTGCCAGCAGGACAGGGATGTCCTACAATGAGCAGTTCTTC.

This clone was observed once. The V gene is TRBV9, the J gene TRBJ1-6, with D uncertain. This CDR3 has 14 amino acids. CDR1 and CDR2 from the germline V gene are SGDLS and YYNGEE. The V end was cut by 5 bases, the J end by 6 bases, with 12 bases between. The CDR3 sequence: CASSTGERNSPLHF. The DNA for the CDR3 is TGTGCCAGCAGTACTGGGGAACGTAATTCACCCCTCCACTTT.

The chain has TRBV5-3 and TRBJ1-1; perhaps TRBD1 as D (6 bases). TRBV5-3 is an open reading frame, and its role is uncertain. This CDR3 spans 13 amino acids. V was clipped by 2 bases and J by 5 bases, with 10 bases between them. This chain's CDR3 is CARSFHRETEAFF. CDR3 DNA sequence: TGTGCCAGAAGCTTTCACAGGGAAACTGAAGCTTTCTTT.

The chain joins TRBV5-1 to TRBJ1-1; D might be TRBD1 (5 bases). The CDR3 extends over 14 amino acids. Trimming cost V 0 bases and J 6 bases, with 12 bases left between them. Germline V gives CDR1 SGHRS, CDR2 YFSETQ. CDR3 region: CASSLAQGTAEAFF. Here the CDR3 DNA reads TGCGCCAGCAGCTTGGCCCAGGGTACCGCTGAAGCTTTCTTT.

This chain joins TRBV12-5 and TRBJ2-3; the match to TRBD2 covers 10 bases. V lost 6 bases, J lost 9 bases, and 12 bases stayed unmatched. CDR3 length: 15 residues. Looked up from germline, CDR1 is LGHNT and CDR2 is FRNRAP. This CDR3 reads CASGLILAGVGTQYF. The CDR3 DNA is TGTGCTAGTGGCCTAATCCTAGCGGGAGTGGGCACGCAGTATTTT.

In its sample, this clone was seen once. For the CDR3, the DNA is TGTGCCAGCTCTACAGGGGGTGGCTACACCTTC. It is translated as CASSTGGGYTF. This sequence joins TRBV27 and TRBJ1-2, with 8 bases that match TRBD1. Germline V CDR1 and CDR2: MNHEY, SMNVEV (reference sequence). This CDR3 is 11 amino acids long. With V trimmed by 8 bases and J by 7 bases, 3 bases remained unmatched.

The sample holds one count of this clone. V is TRBV18 and J is TRBJ2-7, with D possibly TRBD2 on 6 matching bases. From germline, CDR1 is KGHSH and CDR2 LQKENI. This CDR3 spans 14 amino acids. V gave up 4 bases and J gave up 2 bases, with 12 bases separating them. The DNA for the CDR3 is TGTGCCAGCTCACTGGGGGGACCCCCCTACGAGCAGTACTTC. This encodes CASSLGGPPYEQYF.

V is TRBV30 and J is TRBJ1-2; possible D gene TRBD1, 5 bases. This CDR3 has 11 amino acids. V dropped 5 bases and J dropped 8 bases, with 12 bases sitting between them. CDR1 and CDR2 from the germline V gene are GTSNPN and SVGIG (reference sequence). In DNA form, the CDR3 reads TGTGCCTGGGCCAGGGTTGGAGGCTACACCTTC. Its translation is CAWARVGGYTF.

In this sample, this clone turned up once. The rearrangement links TRBV25-1 to TRBJ1-1; tentative D call: TRBD1 (5 bases). Trimming removed 3 bases at V and 11 bases at J, with 10 bases between. This CDR3 spans 11 amino acids. Germline V gives CDR1 MGHDK, CDR2 SYGVNS. CDR3 DNA sequence: TGTGCCAGCAGTGATCAGGGACGCGCTTTCTTT. Translated, it gives CASSDQGRAFF.

This clone came up once. The chain carries TRBV5-1 and TRBJ1-1; 9 bases map to TRBD1. CDR1 SGHRS and CDR2 YFSETQ come from the germline V gene. After removal of 0 bases from V and 5 bases from J, the junction contained 5 bases not matched to a gene. The CDR3 loop spans 15 amino acids. CDR3 region: CASSLGGQGGTEAFF. CDR3 DNA sequence: TGCGCCAGCAGCTTGGGGGGACAGGGAGGTACTGAAGCTTTCTTT. Variable domain in full (rest from reference TRBV5-1 and TRBJ1-1): KAGVTQTPRYLIKTRGQQVTLSCSPISGHRSVSWYQQTPGQGLQFLFEYFSETQRNKGNFPGRFSGRQFSNSRSEMNVSTLELGDSALYLCASSLGGQGGTEAFFGQGTRLTVV.

The chain combines TRBV12-5 with TRBJ1-4; D is undetermined. CDR3 length equals 16 residues. In germline, CDR1 is LGHNT, CDR2 FRNRAP. With 0 bases removed from V and 7 bases from J, the gap between germline ends came to 15 bases. CDR3 sequence: CASGLVFRGFSEKLFF. The CDR3 coding sequence is TGTGCTAGTGGTTTGGTCTTCCGGGGTTTTAGTGAAAAACTGTTTTTT.

The chain recombines TRBV6-6 with TRBJ2-2, with D unclear. V shed 6 bases and J shed 4 bases, with 9 bases lying between them. Germline V gene lookup returns CDR1 MNHNY and CDR2 SVGAGI (reference sequence). The CDR3 runs to 13 residues. This CDR3 is CASSLQATGELFF. The CDR3 DNA reads as TGTGCCAGCAGCCTCCAGGCCACCGGGGAGCTGTTTTTT.

This chain connects TRBV4-1 to TRBJ1-3, with 9 bases that match TRBD1. The germline gives CDR1 MGHRA, CDR2 YSYEKL. V lost 5 bases, J lost 0 bases, and 14 bases stayed unmatched. The CDR3 extends over 19 amino acids. DNA for the CDR3: TGCGCCAGCAGCGTTCGGGACAGGGTATATCCGAGCTCTGGAAACACCATATATTTT. Translating it yields CASSVRDRVYPSSGNTIYF.

This clone is a singleton in its sample. This chain uses TRBV5-6 with TRBJ2-6, with D tentatively TRBD1 (5 bases). CDR3 length equals 16 residues. In germline, CDR1 is SGHDT, CDR2 YYEEEE. V lost 3 bases and J 0 bases, leaving 10 bases between the germline ends. The CDR3 reads CASSYAGISGANVLTF. CDR3 bases: TGTGCCAGCAGCTACGCAGGGATCTCTGGGGCCAACGTCCTGACTTTC.

The chain employs TRBV11-2 and TRBJ1-3, with a possible D match to TRBD1 (5 bases). CDR3 length: 13 amino acids. Germline V gene lookup returns CDR1 SGHAT and CDR2 FQNNGV. V was trimmed by 6 bases and J by 4 bases, leaving 10 bases between them. The CDR3 nucleotides read TGTGCCAGCAGACAGGCGGGGGGAAACACCATATATTTT. It yields the protein CASRQAGGNTIYF.

The chain has TRBV30 and TRBJ1-2; D possibly corresponds to TRBD1 (5 bases). The CDR3 loop spans 14 amino acids. V gave up 3 bases and J gave up 8 bases, with 19 bases separating them. CDR1 is GTSNPN and CDR2 is SVGIG in the germline V gene (reference sequence). This CDR3 reads CAWREGGRAPGYTF. The CDR3 coding sequence is TGTGCCTGGAGGGAGGGAGGCAGGGCTCCCGGCTACACCTTC.

This chain joins TRBV6-5 and TRBJ2-1, with D unresolved. The CDR3 consists of 12 residues. V was cut by 6 bases and J by 10 bases, with 13 bases left in between. Germline CDR1 MNHEY, CDR2 SVGAGI. The CDR3 reads CASRSSLGEQFF. CDR3 DNA sequence: TGTGCCAGCAGGTCCTCTCTGGGCGAGCAGTTCTTC.

The chain links TRBV27 to TRBJ2-1; D is uncertain. There are 16 residues in the CDR3. V was shortened by 2 bases and J by 0 bases, with 11 bases between the two germline ends. Germline values: CDR1 MNHEY, CDR2 SMNVEV (reference sequence). The CDR3 region is CASSLMATSSYNEQFF. In DNA form, the CDR3 reads TGTGCCAGCAGTTTAATGGCGACGAGCTCCTACAATGAGCAGTTCTTC.

This sequence joins TRBV29-1 and TRBJ2-7; a possible D gene is TRBD2 (7 bases). CDR1 SQVTM and CDR2 ANQGSEA come from the germline V gene. This CDR3 contains 13 residues. Trimming removed 7 bases from V and 0 bases from J, with 13 bases in between. CDR3 region: CSARRGGSYEQYF. The CDR3 region has the DNA TGCAGCGCCCGGAGGGGGGGCTCCTACGAGCAGTACTTC.

The chain combines TRBV6-5 with TRBJ1-1; D unresolved. The CDR3 spans 15 residues. Germline CDR1 is MNHEY and CDR2 is SVGAGI. V lost 7 bases and J 1 base, leaving 16 bases between the germline ends. The CDR3 DNA reads TGTGCCAGCAAAGCATCGATCAGAGGGAACACTGAAGCTTTCTTT. It translates to CASKASIRGNTEAFF.

The rearrangement joins TRBV6-6 to TRBJ2-7; possibly TRBD1 for D (5 bases). CDR1 MNHNY and CDR2 SVGAGI come from the germline V gene (reference sequence). The V gene lost 2 bases and the J gene lost 3 bases, with 11 bases spanning the gap. The CDR3 is 14 residues long. This chain's CDR3 is CASSYPGQYYEQYF. CDR3 coding DNA: TGTGCCAGCAGTTACCCCGGACAATACTACGAGCAGTACTTC.

The chain carries TRBV27 and TRBJ1-1; 7 bases fit TRBD1. There are 14 residues in the CDR3. Germline assignment: CDR1 MNHEY and CDR2 SMNVEV (reference sequence). With 5 bases clipped from V and 2 bases from J, the junction kept 5 bases outside the gene matches. Written as DNA, the CDR3 is TGTGCCAGCAGTCCCCGACAGGGAAACACTGAAGCTTTCTTT. Translating it yields CASSPRQGNTEAFF.

The genes are TRBV19 and TRBJ1-4; 7 bases fit TRBD1. J lost 5 bases, V lost 4 bases, and 4 bases had no gene match. The germline gives CDR1 LNHDA, CDR2 SQIVND (reference sequence). The CDR3 loop spans 14 amino acids. The CDR3 region has the DNA TGTGCCAGTAGTAGGGGACAGCGGAATGAAAAACTGTTTTTT. Protein sequence: CASSRGQRNEKLFF.

The rearrangement joins TRBV29-1 to TRBJ2-7, with D unresolved. V was trimmed by 6 bases and J by 0 bases, leaving 6 bases between them. The CDR3 is 11 residues long. Germline V gives CDR1 SQVTM, CDR2 ANQGSEA. The chain's CDR3 is CSVGSSYEQYF. The CDR3 DNA follows: TGCAGCGTCGGTAGCTCCTACGAGCAGTACTTC.